Listed below are T cell receptor beta chains from one sample, sequenced in a study of cytomegalovirus exposure and HLA in healthy donors. Sequencing used immunoSEQ multiplex PCR; TCRdb keeps in-frame clones, though not all of them. The sample includes about 120,000 clones, about two thirds of them seen just once. Sequenced sample: PBMCs. The receptors stem from a man younger than 40 in good health and CMV-seronegative. CDR3s include the opening cysteine and the closing phenylalanine or tryptophan. A D gene is named only where the DNA matches it firmly. The size field is filled for only some rows; it gives once, few, many or a size class.

j_gene: TRBJ1-1; v_gene: TRBV7-9; d_gene: NA; abundance: few; CDR3nt: TGTGCCAGCAGCTTATTGGCCACTGAAGCTTTCTTT; CDR3aa: CASSLLATEAFF
j_gene: TRBJ2-1; v_gene: TRBV5-1; d_gene: TRBD2; abundance: few; CDR3nt: TGCGCCAGCGAGGCCAGCGGGGGCTACAATGAGCAGTTCTTC; CDR3aa: CASEASGGYNEQFF
j_gene: TRBJ1-1; v_gene: TRBV9; d_gene: NA; abundance: once; CDR3nt: TGTGCCAGCAGCGTAGTACAGGGTAACACTGAAGCTTTCTTT; CDR3aa: CASSVVQGNTEAFF
j_gene: TRBJ1-6; v_gene: TRBV28; d_gene: NA; abundance: NA; CDR3nt: TGTGCCAGCAACCCGACAGATTTCTATAATTCACCCCTCCACTTT; CDR3aa: CASNPTDFYNSPLHF
j_gene: TRBJ2-7; v_gene: TRBV6-5; d_gene: NA; abundance: NA; CDR3nt: TGTGCCAGCGGGTCACCGGGACAATCGATCTACGAGCAGTACTTC; CDR3aa: CASGSPGQSIYEQYF
j_gene: TRBJ2-3; v_gene: TRBV7-9; d_gene: NA; abundance: few; CDR3nt: TGTGCCAGCAGCTTAGGTTCAGGCTATGAGGATACGCAGTATTTT; CDR3aa: CASSLGSGYEDTQYF
j_gene: TRBJ2-7; v_gene: TRBV27; d_gene: NA; abundance: NA; CDR3nt: TGTGCCAGCAGTCCTACTCTACGACAGTGGATTTCAAACTACGAGCAGTACTTC; CDR3aa: CASSPTLRQWISNYEQYF
j_gene: TRBJ1-5; v_gene: TRBV15; d_gene: TRBD1; abundance: NA; CDR3nt: TGTGCCACCAGGACAGGGGGAAGGGGAAGCAATCAGCCCCAGCATTTT; CDR3aa: CATRTGGRGSNQPQHF
j_gene: TRBJ2-2; v_gene: TRBV7-2; d_gene: NA; abundance: NA; CDR3nt: TGTGCCAGCAGGCACCGTGGGGGGATGAACACCGGGGAGCTGTTTTTT; CDR3aa: CASRHRGGMNTGELFF
j_gene: TRBJ1-6; v_gene: TRBV11-2; d_gene: NA; abundance: NA; CDR3nt: TGTGCCAGCAGCTTAGTGGGACTGCGAAATTCACCCCTCCACTTT; CDR3aa: CASSLVGLRNSPLHF
j_gene: TRBJ2-7; v_gene: TRBV5-1; d_gene: TRBD2; abundance: few; CDR3nt: TGCGCCAGCAGCCCGGGGGGTGCGTCGACCTACGAGCAGTACTTC; CDR3aa: CASSPGGASTYEQYF
j_gene: TRBJ1-1; v_gene: TRBV7-2; d_gene: NA; abundance: NA; CDR3nt: TGTGCCAGCAGCACTTGGGGACACCCGAACACTGAAGCTTTCTTT; CDR3aa: CASSTWGHPNTEAFF
j_gene: TRBJ2-3; v_gene: TRBV5-4; d_gene: TRBD1; abundance: NA; CDR3nt: TGTGCCAGCAGCCCAGCCCCGACAGGGGGGGGGACAGATACGCAGTATTTT; CDR3aa: CASSPAPTGGGTDTQYF
j_gene: TRBJ2-7; v_gene: TRBV14; d_gene: NA; abundance: NA; CDR3nt: TGTGCCAGCAGCCCCAGGGTCTCCTACGAGCAGTACTTC; CDR3aa: CASSPRVSYEQYF
j_gene: TRBJ2-7; v_gene: TRBV14; d_gene: NA; abundance: few; CDR3nt: TGTGCCAGCAGCCAATACAGCTACGAGCAGTACTTC; CDR3aa: CASSQYSYEQYF
j_gene: TRBJ1-1; v_gene: TRBV10-3; d_gene: NA; abundance: NA; CDR3nt: TGTGCCATCAGCAGCGGGACCTTAGTGAACACTGAAGCTTTCTTT; CDR3aa: CAISSGTLVNTEAFF
j_gene: TRBJ2-7; v_gene: TRBV2; d_gene: NA; abundance: NA; CDR3nt: TGTGCCAGCAGTCGACAGTGGCTAGTGTACGAGCAGTACTTC; CDR3aa: CASSRQWLVYEQYF
j_gene: TRBJ1-2; v_gene: TRBV10-2; d_gene: NA; abundance: few; CDR3nt: TGCGCCAGCAGCTTTACAGGGAACTATGGCTACACCTTC; CDR3aa: CASSFTGNYGYTF
j_gene: TRBJ2-3; v_gene: TRBV4-3; d_gene: TRBD2; abundance: NA; CDR3nt: TGCGCCAGCAGCCAAGGTAGGACTAGCGGGGCCACAGATACGCAGTATTTT; CDR3aa: CASSQGRTSGATDTQYF
j_gene: TRBJ2-1; v_gene: TRBV30; d_gene: NA; abundance: NA; CDR3nt: TGTGCCTGGAGGAGCAACAATGAGCAGTTCTTC; CDR3aa: CAWRSNNEQFF
j_gene: TRBJ1-2; v_gene: TRBV4-1; d_gene: NA; abundance: NA; CDR3nt: TGCGCCAGCAGCCAAGATGAGGAGTATGGCTACACCTTC; CDR3aa: CASSQDEEYGYTF
j_gene: TRBJ2-7; v_gene: TRBV19; d_gene: NA; abundance: NA; CDR3nt: TGTGCCAGTAGTCCTGAGCGGGACATCTTGCCGCAGTACTTC; CDR3aa: CASSPERDILPQYF
j_gene: TRBJ2-3; v_gene: TRBV5-4; d_gene: NA; abundance: NA; CDR3nt: TGTGCCAGCAGCTTGGCCGGAGGGCGGGATACGCAGTATTTT; CDR3aa: CASSLAGGRDTQYF
j_gene: TRBJ2-7; v_gene: TRBV30; d_gene: TRBD1; abundance: NA; CDR3nt: TGTGCCTCACACGGACAGGGGGAAGAGGACGAGCAGTACTTC; CDR3aa: CASHGQGEEDEQYF
j_gene: TRBJ2-7; v_gene: TRBV13; d_gene: TRBD2; abundance: NA; CDR3nt: TGTGCCAGCAGCTTAGGCCTCCTAGCGGGGACCTACGAGCAGTACTTC; CDR3aa: CASSLGLLAGTYEQYF
j_gene: TRBJ2-5; v_gene: TRBV28; d_gene: NA; abundance: NA; CDR3nt: TGTGCCAGCAGTTTTATAGGGCAGGGCCAAGAGACCCAGTACTTC; CDR3aa: CASSFIGQGQETQYF
j_gene: TRBJ1-2; v_gene: TRBV6-1; d_gene: NA; abundance: NA; CDR3nt: TGTGCCAGCAGTGAAGTAATTGCGGTCGGGGGCTACACCTTC; CDR3aa: CASSEVIAVGGYTF
j_gene: TRBJ1-1; v_gene: TRBV7-3; d_gene: TRBD1; abundance: NA; CDR3nt: TGTGCCAGCAGCTTGGGACAGGGTTATGGAGCTTTCTTT; CDR3aa: CASSLGQGYGAFF
j_gene: TRBJ2-7; v_gene: TRBV28; d_gene: TRBD1; abundance: once; CDR3nt: TGTGCCAGCAGGTCCGGGACAGGTCCCTACGAGCAGTACTTC; CDR3aa: CASRSGTGPYEQYF
j_gene: TRBJ1-2; v_gene: TRBV4-3; d_gene: NA; abundance: few; CDR3nt: TGCGCCAGCAGCCCGGTCACGAACTATGGCTACACCTTC; CDR3aa: CASSPVTNYGYTF
j_gene: TRBJ2-5; v_gene: TRBV28; d_gene: TRBD1; abundance: NA; CDR3nt: TGTGCCAGCAGCTTCTCGACAGGGCCCGAGACCCAGTACTTC; CDR3aa: CASSFSTGPETQYF